Below, 24 T cell receptor beta chains from the same sample are listed, as sequenced in a study of PD-1 blockade in mismatch repair-deficient tumors. TCRdb's copy holds only in-frame clones and misses some; the assay was immunoSEQ multiplex PCR. The table lists about 34,000 clones, less than 90% of them singletons, with about 3.7% in the top ten. The material was PBMCs, obtained around 6 weeks after starting pembrolizumab. Receptor source: an adult with mismatch repair-deficient cancer.

This chain links TRBV2 with TRBJ1-1; a possible D gene is TRBD1 (5 bases). The CDR3 is made up of 12 amino acids. V lost 3 bases to trimming and J lost 11 bases, with 13 bases between them. The germline CDR1 and CDR2 sequences are SNHLY and FYNNEI. This CDR3 is CASSEGGGVAFF. The CDR3 coding sequence is TGTGCCAGCAGTGAGGGGGGTGGGGTGGCTTTCTTT.

The J gene is TRBJ2-3, the V gene TRBV7-9; perhaps TRBD2 as D (6 bases). Germline loops: CDR1 SEHNR, CDR2 FQNEAQ (reference sequence). V gave up 1 base and J gave up 4 bases, with 18 bases separating them. This CDR3 region has 17 residues. This CDR3 is CASSLGVVGSGADTQYF. CDR3 nucleotide sequence: TGTGCCAGCAGCTTAGGTGTAGTCGGGAGTGGCGCAGATACGCAGTATTTT.

The V and J genes are TRBV5-5 and TRBJ2-3; D gene ambiguous. Germline V gene lookup returns CDR1 SGHKS and CDR2 YYEKEE (reference sequence). The V and J ends lost 0 bases and 2 bases respectively, with 7 bases between them. The CDR3 runs to 14 residues. This CDR3 reads CASSLGGATDTQYF. The DNA for the CDR3 is TGTGCCAGCAGCTTGGGAGGAGCCACAGATACGCAGTATTTT.

The rearrangement links TRBV4-2 to TRBJ1-1; 8 bases map to TRBD1. In germline, CDR1 is LGHNA, CDR2 YNFKEQ. The CDR3 runs 18 residues. J lost 4 bases, V lost 0 bases, and 13 bases had no gene match. CDR3 DNA: TGTGCCAGCAGCCAAGACCCCGGACAGGGCGCCCGTGGCACTGAAGCTTTCTTT. Protein sequence: CASSQDPGQGARGTEAFF.

The V gene is TRBV28, the J gene TRBJ2-2; D ambiguous. Germline CDR1 MDHEN, CDR2 SYDVKM. Trimming took 4 bases from V and 6 from J, leaving 3 bases between them. The CDR3 consists of 11 residues. The chain's CDR3 is CASSWPGELFF. CDR3 bases: TGTGCCAGCAGTTGGCCCGGGGAGCTGTTTTTT.

The genes are TRBV5-1 and TRBJ2-1; tentatively, D is TRBD1 (6 bases). CDR1 SGHRS and CDR2 YFSETQ come from the germline V gene. The CDR3 extends over 15 amino acids. Trimming removed 0 bases from V and 3 bases from J, with 10 bases in between. CDR3 protein: CASSLAETGYNEQFF. Written as DNA, the CDR3 is TGCGCCAGCAGCTTGGCCGAGACAGGCTACAATGAGCAGTTCTTC.

V and J are TRBV5-1 and TRBJ2-5; 9 bases match TRBD1. The germline V gene has CDR1 SGHRS and CDR2 YFSETQ. Trimming cost V 2 bases and J 5 bases; bases outside gene matches: 4. There are 14 residues in the CDR3. The CDR3 region is CASSLQGAGETQYF. In DNA, the CDR3 is TGCGCCAGCAGCTTACAGGGGGCTGGGGAGACCCAGTACTTC.

The V gene is TRBV30, the J gene TRBJ1-1, with TRBD1 identical over 8 bases. V lost 3 bases to trimming and J lost 0 bases; unmatched junction nucleotides: 6. This CDR3 comprises 15 residues. The germline gives CDR1 GTSNPN, CDR2 SVGIG (reference sequence). CDR3: CAWSSGGGMNTEAFF. CDR3 coding DNA: TGTGCCTGGAGCTCAGGGGGCGGGATGAACACTGAAGCTTTCTTT.

This chain joins TRBV4-1 and TRBJ1-3, with a possible D match to TRBD1 (6 bases). Germline CDR1 reads MGHRA; CDR2 reads YSYEKL. With 3 bases removed from V and 2 bases from J, the gap between germline ends came to 11 bases. This CDR3 comprises 15 residues. CDR3 coding DNA: TGCGCCAGCAGCCAGCCCGGGACAACTGGAAACACCATATATTTT. Translation: CASSQPGTTGNTIYF.

This chain links TRBV15 with TRBJ1-5; TRBD1 might be the D (5 bases). V was trimmed by 0 bases and J by 5 bases, leaving 11 bases between them. Germline V CDR1 and CDR2: LNHNV, YYDKDF (reference sequence). This CDR3 is built from 15 residues. CDR3 in amino acids: CATSRDITGHQPQHF. In DNA, the CDR3 is TGTGCCACCAGCAGAGATATAACAGGCCATCAGCCCCAGCATTTT.

The chain combines TRBV7-9 with TRBJ1-6, with 10 bases matching TRBD1. The ends lost 5 bases at V and 6 bases at J; junction bases unmatched: 4. The CDR3 runs 15 residues. Germline V gives CDR1 SEHNR, CDR2 FQNEAQ (reference sequence). CDR3 nucleotides: TGTGCCAGCAGCCCTCGGACAGGGGGTAATTCACCCCTCCACTTT. Encoded protein: CASSPRTGGNSPLHF.

This chain joins TRBV11-2 and TRBJ2-2; a weak D match, TRBD2 (6 bases). The V gene's germline CDR1 is SGHAT and CDR2 FQNNGV. The V end lost 5 bases, the J end lost 6 bases, and 13 bases lay between the germline ends. The CDR3 is 14 residues long. CDR3 coding DNA: TGTGCCAGCAGCCTGCGACCGGGGGCCGGGGAGCTGTTTTTT. Residues: CASSLRPGAGELFF.

The gene calls are TRBV6-1 and TRBJ2-5, with 7 positions matching TRBD2. The CDR3 loop spans 13 amino acids. Germline loops: CDR1 MNHNS, CDR2 SASEGT. Unmatched junction bases numbered 6, after V lost 6 bases and J lost 5 bases. CDR3 DNA sequence: TGTGCCAGCAGCCGCGGGGGTCTGGAGACCCAGTACTTC. Amino acid sequence: CASSRGGLETQYF.

The V gene is TRBV5-6, the J gene TRBJ2-1; D gene uncertain. Trimming pared 2 bases from V and 2 bases from J, leaving 11 bases between. Germline V gene sequence: CDR1 SGHDT, CDR2 YYEEEE. The CDR3 extends over 15 amino acids. CDR3 region: CASSFGGSAYNEQFF. DNA for the CDR3: TGTGCCAGCAGCTTTGGTGGCAGTGCCTACAATGAGCAGTTCTTC.

This chain links TRBV9 with TRBJ2-3, with D possibly TRBD2 on 5 matching bases. The CDR3 length is 16 residues. Trimming left V 2 bases short and J 0 bases short, with 13 bases between. Germline values: CDR1 SGDLS, CDR2 YYNGEE. The CDR3 loop is CASSVDPGTSTDTQYF. CDR3 in DNA: TGTGCCAGCAGCGTCGACCCGGGAACCAGCACAGATACGCAGTATTTT.

In this sample, this clone turned up a few times. The gene calls are TRBV5-1 and TRBJ1-2; D is undetermined. V lost 6 bases and J 0 bases, leaving 9 bases between the germline ends. The CDR3 consists of 13 residues. Germline V gene sequence: CDR1 SGHRS, CDR2 YFSETQ. This CDR3 is CASTSEANYGYTF. The DNA of the CDR3 is TGCGCCAGCACCAGTGAAGCTAACTATGGCTACACCTTC.

The chain employs TRBV2 and TRBJ2-1; possible D gene TRBD2, 6 bases. In germline, CDR1 is SNHLY, CDR2 FYNNEI. The germline V and J ends were trimmed by 5 bases and 0 bases, with 11 bases remaining between them. This CDR3 comprises 15 residues. The CDR3 protein is CASSYGGSSYNEQFF. DNA of the CDR3: TGTGCCAGCAGTTATGGGGGGAGCTCCTACAATGAGCAGTTCTTC.

The rearrangement joins TRBV7-6 to TRBJ1-5; no clear D. CDR1 and CDR2 (germline): SGHVS, FNYEAQ. V lost 0 bases and J 3 bases, leaving 9 bases between the germline ends. CDR3 length: 15 amino acids. Written as DNA, the CDR3 is TGTGCCAGCAGCTTAGCATGGGGAGCCAATCAGCCCCAGCATTTT. It specifies CASSLAWGANQPQHF.

The rearrangement joins TRBV7-3 to TRBJ2-7, with 7 bases that match TRBD1. The CDR3 spans 14 residues. Germline values: CDR1 SGHTA, CDR2 FQGTGA. V shed 3 bases, J shed 6 bases, and the junction held 8 bases outside the gene matches. The CDR3 DNA reads TGTGCCAGCAGCTTTTTTAGGGACAGTGGCGAGCAGTACTTC. Translation: CASSFFRDSGEQYF. Full variable domain (rest looked up from reference TRBV7-3 and TRBJ2-7): GAGVSQTPSNKVTEKGKYVELRCDPISGHTALYWYRQSLGQGPEFLIYFQGTGAADDSGLPNDRFFAVRPEGSVSTLKIQRTERGDSAVYLCASSFFRDSGEQYFGPGTRLTVT.

The chain uses TRBV2 and TRBJ2-1; the D gene is possibly TRBD1 (6 bases). V was shortened by 6 bases and J by 13 bases, with 13 bases between the two germline ends. The CDR3 is made up of 11 amino acids. CDR1 and CDR2 (germline): SNHLY, FYNNEI. CDR3 nucleotides: TGTGCCAGCAGGTACATACAGGGTCAGTTCTTC. Translated, it gives CASRYIQGQFF. The full variable domain, rest sourced from reference TRBV2 and TRBJ2-1, is EPEVTQTPSHQVTQMGQEVILRCVPISNHLYFYWYRQILGQKVEFLVSFYNNEISEKSEIFDDQFSVERPDGSNFTLKIRSTKLEDSAMYFCASRYIQGQFFGPGTRLTVL.

The V gene is TRBV29-1, the J gene TRBJ2-2; D is perhaps TRBD1 (5 bases). Germline V gene lookup returns CDR1 SQVTM and CDR2 ANQGSEA. The CDR3 runs 14 residues. Trimming shortened V by 6 bases and J by 0 bases, and 11 bases separated the two germline ends. CDR3 nucleotide sequence: TGCAGCGTGGTACAGGAATCGAACACCGGGGAGCTGTTTTTT. Protein sequence: CSVVQESNTGELFF.

V gene TRBV30 combines with J gene TRBJ2-5; 12 positions match TRBD2. The junction had 11 bases not matched to a gene; V was cut back by 4 bases and J by 11 bases. Germline CDR1 and CDR2: GTSNPN and SVGIG (reference sequence). The CDR3 spans 14 residues. CDR3 DNA: TGTGCCTGGACTTTACTAGCGGGAGGACAGGAGCAGTACTTC. Translating it yields CAWTLLAGGQEQYF.

The rearrangement joins TRBV5-1 to TRBJ2-5; 8 bases agree with TRBD2. CDR3 length equals 16 residues. From germline, CDR1 is SGHRS and CDR2 YFSETQ. V lost 0 bases to trimming and J lost 3 bases; unmatched junction nucleotides: 7. CDR3 nucleotides: TGCGCCAGCAGCTTGGGCCTGGGACTAGTCAAAGAGACCCAGTACTTC. Translation gives CASSLGLGLVKETQYF.

The chain has TRBV18 and TRBJ2-3; TRBD1 might be the D (6 bases). V dropped 4 bases and J dropped 3 bases, with 17 bases sitting between them. The CDR3 is 16 residues long. Germline V gene lookup returns CDR1 KGHSH and CDR2 LQKENI. Written as DNA, the CDR3 is TGTGCCAGCTCACTTTTCCTACAGGGAACAACAGATACGCAGTATTTT. Translating it yields CASSLFLQGTTDTQYF.